This note documents a single TCR beta chain sequence. Antigen unknown. The CDR3 has 13 residues. The V gene lost 11 bases and the J gene lost 0 bases, with 8 bases spanning the gap. Germline V CDR1 and CDR2: SNHLY, FYNNEI. This entry comes from a study of T cell responses to AZD1222 COVID-19 vaccine. Overall study results and limits: Across spike, vaccine-associated CD4 TCRs were found, dominant at 160-218 and 743-854.

This table comes from immunoSEQ multiplex PCR, and its TCRdb copy is limited to in-frame clones, with some not included. This table has approximately 130,000 clones, roughly 88% appearing once. The source was peripheral blood, collected on day 0 of AZD1222 vaccination. This sequence joins TRBV2 and TRBJ2-6; D unresolved. The TCR originated in an adult in good health. The CDR3 bases are TGTGCCGGTCATGGCTCTGGGGCCAACGTCCTGACTTTC. Translating it yields CAGHGSGANVLTF.